A selection of T cell receptor beta chains follows, all from one sample in a study of beta chain features in type 1 diabetes. Method: immunoSEQ multiplex PCR; TCRdb's copy keeps in-frame clones and lacks some. The table has almost 350,000 clones, around 9.3% seen once. The specimen was central memory CD4+ T cells from blood. These receptors originate from a man aged 25-45 years with type 1 diabetes. Both conserved end residues are part of each CDR3. A D gene is named only where the DNA matches it firmly. Size is stated for part of the rows, as once, few or many counts, or as a class when the clone is expanded.

clone size: few; D gene: .; J gene: TRBJ1-2; V gene: TRBV30; CDR3 protein: CAWSVGQFNYGYTF; CDR3 DNA: TGTGCCTGGAGTGTAGGACAGTTTAACTATGGCTACACCTTC
clone size: few; D gene: TRBD1; J gene: TRBJ1-1; V gene: TRBV7-2; CDR3 protein: CASSSQGDTEAFF; CDR3 DNA: TGTGCCAGCAGCTCCCAGGGGGACACTGAAGCTTTCTTT
clone size: .; D gene: .; J gene: TRBJ1-6; V gene: TRBV28; CDR3 protein: CASSLGGSGNSPLHF; CDR3 DNA: TGTGCCAGCAGTTTAGGGGGGTCCGGGAATTCACCCCTCCACTTT
clone size: .; D gene: .; J gene: TRBJ1-3; V gene: TRBV5-1; CDR3 protein: CASSSSVRKSGNTIYF; CDR3 DNA: TGCGCCAGCAGCTCTAGCGTTAGGAAATCTGGAAACACCATATATTTT
clone size: few; D gene: TRBD1; J gene: TRBJ1-2; V gene: TRBV6-6; CDR3 protein: CASTDSGQAYGYTF; CDR3 DNA: TGTGCCAGCACCGACTCGGGACAGGCCTATGGCTACACCTTC
clone size: few; D gene: .; J gene: TRBJ1-1; V gene: TRBV28; CDR3 protein: CASSPGTSYTEAFF; CDR3 DNA: TGTGCCAGCAGTCCCGGGACATCTTACACTGAAGCTTTCTTT
clone size: few; D gene: .; J gene: TRBJ1-3; V gene: TRBV27; CDR3 protein: CASSRSPTDSGNTIYF; CDR3 DNA: TGTGCCAGCAGTAGATCTCCGACAGACTCTGGAAACACCATATATTTT
clone size: .; D gene: TRBD1; J gene: TRBJ1-2; V gene: TRBV7-2; CDR3 protein: CASSSYLGTGYGYTF; CDR3 DNA: TGTGCCAGCAGCTCCTACCTTGGGACAGGATATGGCTACACCTTC
clone size: few; D gene: .; J gene: TRBJ2-4; V gene: TRBV2; CDR3 protein: CASSDGGAKNIQYF; CDR3 DNA: TGTGCCAGCAGTGATGGGGGGGCCAAAAACATTCAGTACTTC
clone size: few; D gene: TRBD1; J gene: TRBJ1-1; V gene: TRBV5-1; CDR3 protein: CASRGQEGRTEAFF; CDR3 DNA: TGCGCCAGCAGGGGACAGGAAGGTCGCACTGAAGCTTTCTTT
clone size: .; D gene: .; J gene: TRBJ2-1; V gene: TRBV6-1; CDR3 protein: CASRLRGDEQFF; CDR3 DNA: TGTGCCAGCAGGCTACGTGGCGATGAGCAGTTCTTC
clone size: few; D gene: .; J gene: TRBJ1-4; V gene: TRBV5-8; CDR3 protein: CASSLRTIATNEKLFF; CDR3 DNA: TGTGCCAGCAGCTTAAGGACGATTGCAACTAATGAAAAACTGTTTTTT
clone size: .; D gene: TRBD2; J gene: TRBJ2-7; V gene: TRBV7-2; CDR3 protein: CASSFNSGGYEQYF; CDR3 DNA: TGTGCCAGCAGCTTCAATAGCGGGGGTTACGAGCAGTACTTC
clone size: .; D gene: .; J gene: TRBJ2-7; V gene: TRBV4-3; CDR3 protein: CASSQNLGMTEGEQYF; CDR3 DNA: TGCGCCAGCAGCCAGAACTTGGGAATGACCGAGGGCGAGCAGTACTTC
clone size: .; D gene: .; J gene: TRBJ1-1; V gene: TRBV20-1; CDR3 protein: CSAREATEAFF; CDR3 DNA: TGCAGTGCTAGGGAAGCCACTGAAGCTTTCTTT
clone size: few; D gene: .; J gene: TRBJ1-1; V gene: TRBV10-1; CDR3 protein: CASSAQKNTEAFF; CDR3 DNA: TGCGCCAGCAGTGCCCAGAAGAACACTGAAGCTTTCTTT
clone size: few; D gene: .; J gene: TRBJ2-3; V gene: TRBV29-1; CDR3 protein: CSVEYPHTDTQYF; CDR3 DNA: TGCAGCGTTGAATACCCGCACACAGATACGCAGTATTTT
clone size: few; D gene: .; J gene: TRBJ2-3; V gene: TRBV9; CDR3 protein: CASSVDGDTQYF; CDR3 DNA: TGTGCCAGCAGCGTAGATGGTGATACGCAGTATTTT
clone size: few; D gene: TRBD2; J gene: TRBJ2-1; V gene: TRBV7-2; CDR3 protein: CASSLGSGGFEQFF; CDR3 DNA: TGTGCCAGCAGCTTAGGTAGCGGGGGGTTTGAGCAGTTCTTC
clone size: .; D gene: .; J gene: TRBJ1-1; V gene: TRBV6-5; CDR3 protein: CASSTTGTFDTEAFF; CDR3 DNA: TGTGCCAGCAGTACAACCGGGACATTCGACACTGAAGCTTTCTTT
clone size: few; D gene: .; J gene: TRBJ1-1; V gene: TRBV25-1; CDR3 protein: CASSGVGAAFF; CDR3 DNA: TGTGCCAGCAGTGGGGTAGGTGCAGCTTTCTTT
clone size: few; D gene: .; J gene: TRBJ1-2; V gene: TRBV30; CDR3 protein: CAFSLGYGYTF; CDR3 DNA: TGTGCCTTTAGCCTAGGGTATGGCTACACCTTC
clone size: .; D gene: TRBD1; J gene: TRBJ2-7; V gene: TRBV28; CDR3 protein: CASSGWTGAKYEQYF; CDR3 DNA: TGTGCCAGCAGTGGCTGGACAGGGGCGAAGTACGAGCAGTACTTC
clone size: few; D gene: .; J gene: TRBJ2-1; V gene: TRBV28; CDR3 protein: CASSAPIHAGKQFF; CDR3 DNA: TGTGCCAGCAGCGCCCCTATCCACGCCGGTAAGCAGTTCTTC
clone size: .; D gene: .; J gene: TRBJ2-5; V gene: TRBV20-1; CDR3 protein: CSPRDQETQYF; CDR3 DNA: TGCAGCCCCCGAGACCAAGAGACCCAGTACTTC
clone size: .; D gene: .; J gene: TRBJ2-5; V gene: TRBV27; CDR3 protein: CASMDYQETQYF; CDR3 DNA: TGTGCCAGCATGGACTACCAAGAGACCCAGTACTTC
clone size: few; D gene: .; J gene: TRBJ1-5; V gene: TRBV11-2; CDR3 protein: CASSSARQDNSNQPQHF; CDR3 DNA: TGTGCCAGCAGCTCTGCCCGACAGGACAATAGCAATCAGCCCCAGCATTTT
clone size: many; D gene: TRBD1; J gene: TRBJ2-7; V gene: TRBV6-6; CDR3 protein: CASRTGTVNTYF; CDR3 DNA: TGTGCCAGCAGAACCGGGACAGTAAACACGTACTTC
clone size: .; D gene: .; J gene: TRBJ1-5; V gene: TRBV7-6; CDR3 protein: CASSSWGQPQHF; CDR3 DNA: TGTGCCAGCAGCTCTTGGGGTCAGCCCCAGCATTTT
clone size: few; D gene: .; J gene: TRBJ2-1; V gene: TRBV7-2; CDR3 protein: CASSLATGSNEQFF; CDR3 DNA: TGTGCCAGCAGCTTAGCAACAGGGAGCAATGAGCAGTTCTTC
clone size: few; D gene: .; J gene: TRBJ2-3; V gene: TRBV7-9; CDR3 protein: CASSPALGAGSTDTQYF; CDR3 DNA: TGTGCCAGCAGCCCTGCCTTGGGGGCGGGAAGCACAGATACGCAGTATTTT
clone size: many; D gene: .; J gene: TRBJ1-1; V gene: TRBV28; CDR3 protein: CASSFSERGRGAAFF; CDR3 DNA: TGTGCCAGCAGTTTCTCCGAACGGGGGAGAGGGGCGGCTTTCTTT
clone size: few; D gene: TRBD2; J gene: TRBJ2-5; V gene: TRBV9; CDR3 protein: CASSLLGSGGTETQYF; CDR3 DNA: TGTGCCAGCAGCCTCCTCGGTAGCGGGGGCACAGAGACCCAGTACTTC
clone size: few; D gene: TRBD1; J gene: TRBJ2-2; V gene: TRBV27; CDR3 protein: CASSLRTGAAPGELFF; CDR3 DNA: TGTGCCAGCAGTTTGAGGACAGGGGCTGCACCCGGGGAGCTGTTTTTT
clone size: few; D gene: .; J gene: TRBJ2-5; V gene: TRBV29-1; CDR3 protein: CSVGLDETQYF; CDR3 DNA: TGCAGCGTTGGGCTCGACGAGACCCAGTACTTC
clone size: few; D gene: TRBD2; J gene: TRBJ2-1; V gene: TRBV18; CDR3 protein: CASSHGGAFNEQFF; CDR3 DNA: TGTGCCAGCTCCCACGGGGGGGCCTTCAATGAGCAGTTCTTC
clone size: .; D gene: .; J gene: TRBJ1-2; V gene: TRBV9; CDR3 protein: CASSLAGGLNYGYTF; CDR3 DNA: TGTGCCAGCAGCCTCGCGGGCGGCCTTAACTATGGCTACACCTTC
clone size: .; D gene: .; J gene: TRBJ1-3; V gene: TRBV7-8; CDR3 protein: CASSPRRTDSGNTIYF; CDR3 DNA: TGTGCCAGCAGCCCCAGGCGAACTGACTCTGGAAACACCATATATTTT
clone size: few; D gene: TRBD1; J gene: TRBJ2-5; V gene: TRBV7-7; CDR3 protein: CASSPDRGGTQYF; CDR3 DNA: TGTGCCAGCAGCCCGGACAGGGGCGGGACCCAGTACTTC
clone size: .; D gene: TRBD1; J gene: TRBJ1-5; V gene: TRBV30; CDR3 protein: CAWSPRQGSYSNQPQHF; CDR3 DNA: TGTGCCTGGAGTCCCAGACAGGGCTCCTATAGCAATCAGCCCCAGCATTTT
clone size: .; D gene: TRBD2; J gene: TRBJ2-2; V gene: TRBV14; CDR3 protein: CASSQTRGGRNTGELFF; CDR3 DNA: TGTGCCAGCAGCCAAACGCGCGGGGGGCGAAACACCGGGGAGCTGTTTTTT
clone size: few; D gene: TRBD2; J gene: TRBJ2-3; V gene: TRBV9; CDR3 protein: CASSGRRLAGNTDTQYF; CDR3 DNA: TGTGCCAGCAGCGGTCGGAGACTAGCGGGGAATACAGATACGCAGTATTTT
clone size: .; D gene: .; J gene: TRBJ1-1; V gene: TRBV7-9; CDR3 protein: CASSWSTVNTEAFF; CDR3 DNA: TGTGCCAGCTCATGGTCGACGGTGAACACTGAAGCTTTCTTT
clone size: .; D gene: .; J gene: TRBJ2-5; V gene: TRBV2; CDR3 protein: CAGAYQETQYF; CDR3 DNA: TGTGCCGGAGCGTACCAAGAGACCCAGTACTTC
clone size: .; D gene: .; J gene: TRBJ2-7; V gene: TRBV20-1; CDR3 protein: CSAREGEQYF; CDR3 DNA: TGCAGTGCTAGAGAAGGCGAGCAGTACTTC
clone size: many; D gene: .; J gene: TRBJ2-5; V gene: TRBV5-1; CDR3 protein: CASSLGAGEGQETQYF; CDR3 DNA: TGCGCCAGCAGCTTGGGGGCAGGGGAAGGCCAAGAGACCCAGTACTTC
clone size: few; D gene: .; J gene: TRBJ2-7; V gene: TRBV7-6; CDR3 protein: CASSLGRDYEQYF; CDR3 DNA: TGTGCCAGCAGCTTAGGCAGGGACTACGAGCAGTACTTC
clone size: many; D gene: .; J gene: TRBJ2-1; V gene: TRBV2; CDR3 protein: CARDLRGNEQFF; CDR3 DNA: TGTGCCAGGGACCTCAGGGGAAATGAGCAGTTCTTC
clone size: .; D gene: TRBD1; J gene: TRBJ2-7; V gene: TRBV4-3; CDR3 protein: CASSDRQGSDEQYF; CDR3 DNA: TGCGCCAGCAGTGACAGACAGGGCAGCGACGAGCAGTACTTC
clone size: .; D gene: .; J gene: TRBJ1-2; V gene: TRBV4-3; CDR3 protein: CASSQDGVARGGYTF; CDR3 DNA: TGCGCCAGCAGCCAAGACGGTGTAGCTCGAGGTGGCTACACCTTC